Listed below are T cell receptor beta chains from one sample, sequenced in a study of STAT5B mutations in CD4+ large granular lymphocyte leukemia. Sequencing used immunoSEQ multiplex PCR; TCRdb keeps in-frame clones, though not all of them. Here the sample spans 30,000 to 35,000 clones, over 65% being singletons. Sequences were obtained from CD4+ T cells from blood buffy coats. The receptors shown here come from a human donor in good health. Each CDR3 is given with its conserved first and last residue. The D gene is left open where the match is weak. Some rows have no size entry. The others give once, few or many, or a class for an expanded clone.

V	J	size	D	CDR3	DNA
TRBV2	TRBJ2-2	-	-	CASRREWGELFF	TGTGCCAGCAGGAGGGAATGGGGGGAGCTGTTTTTT
TRBV25-1	TRBJ1-4	once	-	CASSDLRGYNEKLFF	TGTGCCAGCAGTGATCTACGGGGTTATAATGAAAAACTGTTTTTT
TRBV6-1	TRBJ2-7	-	-	CASSDPTGIGYEQYF	TGTGCCAGCAGTGACCCGACAGGAATCGGCTACGAGCAGTACTTC
TRBV7-6	TRBJ2-5	-	-	CASSRSGIGIAQETQYF	TGTGCCAGCAGTCGTTCCGGGATAGGAATTGCCCAAGAGACCCAGTACTTC
TRBV6-1	TRBJ1-2	-	-	CASSESGGRSYGYTF	TGTGCCAGCAGTGAATCGGGGGGACGCTCCTATGGCTACACCTTC
TRBV29-1	TRBJ1-1	-	TRBD1	CRGLTCRSRGGNTEAFF	TGCAGGGGTCTGACCTGCCGGAGCAGGGGGGGGAACACTGAAGCTTTCTTT
TRBV7-3	TRBJ1-1	-	TRBD1	CASSLGTGVNTEAFF	TGTGCCAGCAGCTTAGGGACAGGGGTGAACACTGAAGCTTTCTTT
TRBV7-9	TRBJ2-3	-	TRBD2	CASRRLAQSTDTQYF	TGTGCCAGCAGACGACTAGCGCAAAGCACAGATACGCAGTATTTT
TRBV6-1	TRBJ1-1	-	-	CASKVGGAATEAFF	TGTGCCAGCAAAGTCGGTGGTGCAGCCACTGAAGCTTTCTTT
TRBV7-2	TRBJ2-3	-	TRBD1	CASRGQLSTDTQYF	TGTGCCAGCAGGGGACAGCTTAGCACAGATACGCAGTATTTT
TRBV7-9	TRBJ2-7	-	-	CASSSRGRWEQYF	TGTGCCAGCAGCTCCCGCGGACGCTGGGAGCAGTACTTC
TRBV5-6	TRBJ2-3	-	-	CASSTYRDTQYF	TGTGCCAGCAGCACCTACAGGGATACGCAGTATTTT
TRBV2	TRBJ1-4	once	TRBD1	CASSEAGGGKLFF	TGTGCCAGCAGTGAAGCGGGAGGGGGCAAACTGTTTTTT
TRBV7-2	TRBJ2-5	once	TRBD1	CASSRSGGETQYF	TGTGCCAGCAGTAGGTCAGGGGGCGAGACCCAGTACTTC
TRBV19	TRBJ2-5	few	-	CASSSLSQGGTQYF	TGTGCCAGTAGTTCCCTTTCCCAAGGCGGGACCCAGTACTTC
TRBV4-1	TRBJ1-4	-	-	CASSQDSEKLFF	TGCGCCAGCAGCCAAGATTCCGAAAAACTGTTTTTT
TRBV7-9	TRBJ2-2	-	TRBD1	CASSGGQTNTGELFF	TGTGCCAGCAGCGGGGGACAGACGAACACCGGGGAGCTGTTTTTT
TRBV25-1	TRBJ1-1	-	-	CASSSRTDTEAFF	TGTGCCAGCAGCAGTAGGACAGACACTGAAGCTTTCTTT
TRBV5-5	TRBJ2-7	-	-	CASSLEVGEAYEQYF	TGTGCCAGCAGCTTGGAGGTAGGGGAGGCCTACGAGCAGTACTTC
TRBV29-1	TRBJ1-5	few	-	CSAKVSNQPQHF	TGCAGCGCTAAGGTTAGCAATCAGCCCCAGCATTTT
TRBV19	TRBJ2-3	-	-	CASSPTEASTDTQYF	TGTGCCAGTAGTCCGACAGAGGCTAGCACAGATACGCAGTATTTT
TRBV18	TRBJ2-5	once	-	CASSPPSETQYF	TGTGCCAGCTCACCACCGTCAGAGACCCAGTACTTC
TRBV7-3	TRBJ2-5	-	TRBD2	CASSLLGGQETQYF	TGTGCCAGCAGCTTATTGGGGGGGCAAGAGACCCAGTACTTC
TRBV29-1	TRBJ1-2	few	-	CSVPSLYGYTF	TGCAGCGTTCCCAGCCTTTATGGCTACACCTTC
TRBV18	TRBJ2-7	-	TRBD2	CASSPGTSGSYEQYF	TGTGCCAGCTCCCCCGGGACTAGCGGCTCCTACGAGCAGTACTTC
TRBV7-2	TRBJ2-5	-	TRBD2	CASSLVAGGNQETQYF	TGTGCCAGCAGCTTAGTTGCGGGGGGTAACCAAGAGACCCAGTACTTC
TRBV6-6	TRBJ2-4	-	TRBD2	CASSFGGGNIQYF	TGTGCCAGCAGTTTTGGCGGGGGAAACATTCAGTACTTC
TRBV19	TRBJ1-2	few	-	CASSRGGYGYTF	TGTGCCAGTAGTAGGGGGGGATATGGCTACACCTTC
TRBV18	TRBJ2-1	-	-	CASSPPGAGRYNEQFF	TGTGCCAGCTCACCACCAGGTGCGGGAAGGTACAATGAGCAGTTCTTC
TRBV28	TRBJ1-1	-	TRBD1	CASSSPRGRGSTEAFF	TGTGCCAGCAGTTCCCCGAGGGGCAGGGGGAGTACTGAAGCTTTCTTT
TRBV7-2	TRBJ2-1	-	-	CASSLGLGFYNEQFF	TGTGCCAGCAGCTTAGGACTAGGATTCTACAATGAGCAGTTCTTC
TRBV7-2	TRBJ2-5	-	-	CASSSGSAGVQETQYF	TGTGCCAGCAGCTCAGGATCGGCAGGAGTACAAGAGACCCAGTACTTC
TRBV5-1	TRBJ1-1	-	-	CASSLISGATEAFF	TGCGCCAGCAGCTTGATCTCGGGGGCCACTGAAGCTTTCTTT
TRBV7-2	TRBJ2-6	once	-	CASSPRYVGGANVLTF	TGTGCCAGCAGTCCCCGTTACGTTGGTGGGGCCAACGTCCTGACTTTC
TRBV29-1	TRBJ2-1	-	-	CSVEGPSVAYNEQFF	TGCAGCGTTGAAGGTCCTAGCGTCGCCTACAATGAGCAGTTCTTC
TRBV6-5	TRBJ1-1	-	-	CASSYRGGAEAFF	TGTGCCAGCAGTTACCGGGGGGGGGCTGAAGCTTTCTTT
TRBV11-3	TRBJ2-7	-	-	CASSLDGAGTPYEQYF	TGTGCCAGCAGCTTAGATGGGGCGGGGACCCCTTACGAGCAGTACTTC
TRBV5-5	TRBJ2-3	-	-	CASSRGWGASGTDTQYF	TGTGCCAGCAGCCGAGGATGGGGGGCGAGCGGCACAGATACGCAGTATTTT
TRBV7-9	TRBJ2-1	-	TRBD2	CASSRILAGGDNEQFF	TGTGCCAGCAGTAGAATACTAGCGGGAGGTGACAATGAGCAGTTCTTC
TRBV5-4	TRBJ2-5	-	-	CASSLGGSAAVQETQYF	TGTGCCAGCAGCTTGGGTGGATCGGCAGCAGTACAAGAGACCCAGTACTTC
TRBV7-2	TRBJ2-7	-	-	CASSLETLYEQYF	TGTGCCAGCAGCTTAGAAACCCTCTACGAGCAGTACTTC
TRBV4-2	TRBJ2-1	-	TRBD2	CASSQDGAGGPRSYNEQFF	TGTGCCAGCAGCCAAGATGGGGCGGGAGGGCCGAGGTCCTACAATGAGCAGTTCTTC
TRBV18	TRBJ2-7	-	-	CASSAGRNYEQYF	TGTGCCAGCTCAGCAGGACGGAACTACGAGCAGTACTTC
TRBV28	TRBJ1-5	-	TRBD1	CASSDGQGNNQPQHF	TGTGCCAGCAGTGACGGACAGGGGAACAATCAGCCCCAGCATTTT
TRBV19	TRBJ2-3	-	-	CASYPGASTDTQYF	TGTGCCAGTTATCCGGGGGCCAGCACAGATACGCAGTATTTT
TRBV5-1	TRBJ1-5	-	-	CASSLEGVGNQPQHF	TGCGCCAGCAGCTTGGAGGGTGTGGGCAATCAGCCCCAGCATTTT